This T cell receptor beta chain emerged from a study of T-cell reconstitution after alpha-beta-depleted transplantation in children. Study-wide results and limits: T cells produced anew were the main source of T-cell counts and diversity one year after transplant. At around two months after transplant, the alpha-beta T cells were reportedly derived from several hundred expanded clones that came from non-depleted graft cells.

There are many counts of this clonotype. Its antigen remains unidentified. Preparing the TCRbeta library involved the use of unique molecular identifiers. TCRdb analysed the PCR reads with MiXCR anew, one entry per CDR3 protein. The sample records 180,000 or so distinct CDR3 sequences, roughly 6.3% being singletons. The TCR was taken from a girl less than two years old with combined immunodeficiency, due to receive a stem cell transplant. The sequencing used PBMCs, collected before TCRalphabeta/CD19-depleted stem cell transplant.

The CDR3 is CSVEDLGSGRHNEQFF. CDR3 coding DNA: TGCAGCGTTGAAGATCTAGGCAGCGGGAGGCACAATGAGCAGTTCTTC. The chain joins TRBV29-1 to TRBJ2-1; 9 bases are a match to TRBD2. Germline values: CDR1 SQVTM, CDR2 ANQGSEA. Trimming cost V 0 bases and J 5 bases; bases outside gene matches: 8. This CDR3 has 16 amino acids.